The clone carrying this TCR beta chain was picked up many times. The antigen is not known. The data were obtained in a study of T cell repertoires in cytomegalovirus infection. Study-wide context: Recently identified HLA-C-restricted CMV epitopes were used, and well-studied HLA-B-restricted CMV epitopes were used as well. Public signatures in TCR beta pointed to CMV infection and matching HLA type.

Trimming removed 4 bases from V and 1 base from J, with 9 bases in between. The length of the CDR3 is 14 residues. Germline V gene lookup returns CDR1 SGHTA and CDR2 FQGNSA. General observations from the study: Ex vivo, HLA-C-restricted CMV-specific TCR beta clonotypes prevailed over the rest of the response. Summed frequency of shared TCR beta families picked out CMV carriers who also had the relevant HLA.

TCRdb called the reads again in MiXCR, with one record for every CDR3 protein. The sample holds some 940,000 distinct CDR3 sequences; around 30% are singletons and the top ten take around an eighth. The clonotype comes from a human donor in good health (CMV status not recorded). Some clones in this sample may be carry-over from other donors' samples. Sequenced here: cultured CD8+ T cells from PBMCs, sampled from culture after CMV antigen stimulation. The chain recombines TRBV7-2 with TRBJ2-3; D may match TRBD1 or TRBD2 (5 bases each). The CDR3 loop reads CASSWGRRTDTQYF. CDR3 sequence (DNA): TGTGCCAGCAGCTGGGGACGACGCACAGATACGCAGTATTTT.